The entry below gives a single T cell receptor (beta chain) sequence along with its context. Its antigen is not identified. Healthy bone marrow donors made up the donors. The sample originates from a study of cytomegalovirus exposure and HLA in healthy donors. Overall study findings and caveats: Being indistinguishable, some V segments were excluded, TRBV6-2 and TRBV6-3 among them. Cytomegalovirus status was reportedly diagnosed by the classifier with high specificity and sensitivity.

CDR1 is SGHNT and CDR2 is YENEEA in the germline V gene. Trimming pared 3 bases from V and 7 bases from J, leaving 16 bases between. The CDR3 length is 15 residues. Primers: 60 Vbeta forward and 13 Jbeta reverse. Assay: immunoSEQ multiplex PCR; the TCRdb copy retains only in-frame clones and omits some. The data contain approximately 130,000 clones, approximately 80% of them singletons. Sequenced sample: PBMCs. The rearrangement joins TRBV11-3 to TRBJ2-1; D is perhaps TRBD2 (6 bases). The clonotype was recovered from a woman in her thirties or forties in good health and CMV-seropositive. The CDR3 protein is CASSFRVTGRNEQFF. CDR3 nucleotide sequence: TGTGCCAGCAGCTTCCGGGTTACCGGGAGAAATGAGCAGTTCTTC.